Shown below are 26 T cell receptor beta chains from a single sample sequenced in a study of spatial heterogeneity in lung cancer (dated by TCRdb to about 2019). The library was produced with 5' RACE. The sequencing machine was a NextSeq 500. The public reads were reanalyzed by TCRdb: fastp trimming at Q25, MiXCR alignment, in-frame beta chains only. Each entry merges the rows of one CDR3 protein and shows their most common DNA and genes. The sample has roughly 15,000 distinct CDR3 sequences on record, almost 8% of them singletons. Of the sample, 25% to 40% falls within the top ten clones. The sample's time point label, decoded: sample taken at primary tumor resection. For TCR sequencing, whole RNA was extracted from tumor and nontumor lung tissue, or from cryopreserved PBMC samples, and no cell sorting was done. This sample comprised PBMCs, obtained at surgery. These receptors all stem from a female donor with early-stage non-small cell lung cancer.

The chain employs TRBV28 and TRBJ2-7; no clear D gene. Germline CDR1 MDHEN, CDR2 SYDVKM. The CDR3 is made up of 12 amino acids. With 5 bases removed from V and 6 bases from J, the gap between germline ends came to 11 bases. The CDR3 protein is CASSTAIAEQYF. CDR3 nucleotide sequence: TGTGCCAGCAGTACAGCTATAGCCGAGCAGTACTTC.

This clonotype is classed as medium-sized. This chain joins TRBV28 and TRBJ2-1; 11 bases are shared with TRBD1. Looked up from germline, CDR1 is MDHEN and CDR2 is SYDVKM. This CDR3 comprises 15 residues. The V and J ends lost 6 bases and 8 bases, in that order; junction bases with no gene match: 9. CDR3: CASRTHRDRGYEQFF. In nucleotides, the CDR3 is TGTGCCAGCAGAACTCACAGGGACAGGGGGTATGAGCAGTTCTTC.

This clonotype was detected ten times or more. The chain joins TRBV12-3 or TRBV12-4 to TRBJ2-1; 9 bases match TRBD1. Trimming cost V 6 bases and J 7 bases; bases outside gene matches: 4. CDR3 length: 13 amino acids. The CDR3 DNA follows: TGTGCCAGCAGCATTGGGACAGGGAATGAGCAGTTCTTC. It translates to CASSIGTGNEQFF.

This chain connects TRBV20-1 to TRBJ2-2, with 7 positions matching TRBD1. The CDR3 covers 14 residues. CDR1 is DFQATT, CDR2 SNEGSKA, per germline (reference sequence). The V segment lost 5 bases and the J segment 6 bases; nucleotides outside the gene matches: 9. The CDR3 bases are TGCAGTGCTGCAACAGGGGCACGGGCCGGGGAGCTGTTTTTT. This codes for CSAATGARAGELFF.

On this clonotype itself: A read error is likely, as this CDR3 ends without the conserved phenylalanine or tryptophan. This chain joins TRBV28 and TRBJ2-7; D ambiguous. Germline loops: CDR1 MDHEN, CDR2 SYDVKM. CDR3 length: 14 amino acids. V dropped 3 bases and J dropped 3 bases, with 12 bases sitting between them. CDR3 residues: CASSFSNRIYEQYI. The CDR3 nucleotides are TGTGCCAGCAGTTTTTCCAACAGAATCTACGAGCAGTACATC.

This clonotype was detected ten times or more. The genes are TRBV7-9 and TRBJ1-5, with unresolved D. V was shortened by 1 base and J by 5 bases, with 6 bases between the two germline ends. The germline CDR1 and CDR2 sequences are SEHNR and FQNEAQ (reference sequence). CDR3 length: 13 amino acids. The CDR3 nucleotides are TGTGCCAGCAGCTTAGAAACTGATCAGCCCCAGCATTTT. Amino acids: CASSLETDQPQHF.

The table lists this clonotype with many counts. The rearrangement uses TRBV10-3 and TRBJ1-5; a possible D gene is TRBD1 (6 bases). Germline V gene lookup returns CDR1 ENHRY and CDR2 SYGVKD. CDR3 size: 13 residues. Trimming took 3 bases from V and 5 from J, leaving 8 bases between them. This chain's CDR3 is CAISDRGDQPQHF. CDR3 coding DNA: TGTGCCATCAGTGACAGGGGAGATCAGCCCCAGCATTTT.

In its sample, this clonotype was seen a few times. The rearrangement links TRBV6-6 to TRBJ2-5; D not certain. This CDR3 has 11 amino acids. The V gene lost 2 bases and the J gene lost 5 bases, with 3 bases spanning the gap. Germline CDR1 reads MNHNY; CDR2 reads SVGAGI (reference sequence). Here the CDR3 DNA reads TGTGCCAGCAGTTACAAGGAGACCCAGTACTTC. This sequence encodes CASSYKETQYF.

This clonotype occurred many times. This chain joins TRBV24-1 and TRBJ2-1; D unresolved. This CDR3 comprises 12 residues. The V gene's germline CDR1 is KGHDR and CDR2 SFDVKD. Trimming cost V 2 bases and J 6 bases, with 4 bases left between them. CDR3 nucleotides: TGTGCCACCAGTGATTCCCTCAATGAGCAGTTCTTC. Its protein product is CATSDSLNEQFF.

With regard to this clonotype: A much larger clone lies a single base off, so this may be a read error. The CDR3 region is CSTARSRGVGKPQHF. CDR3 sequence (DNA): TGCAGTACCGCGAGGTCAAGGGGCGTAGGCAAGCCCCAGCATTTT. The chain uses TRBV20-1 and TRBJ1-5; possible D gene TRBD1, 5 bases. This CDR3 comprises 15 residues. V lost 8 bases and J lost 8, with 25 bases in between. Per the germline V gene, CDR1 is DFQATT and CDR2 is SNEGSKA (reference sequence).

This clonotype appeared many times. J is TRBJ2-1 and V is TRBV2, with 10 bases matching TRBD1. V shed 8 bases, J shed 7 bases, and the junction held 5 bases outside the gene matches. There are 13 residues in the CDR3. Germline V gene lookup returns CDR1 SNHLY and CDR2 FYNNEI. The CDR3 region has the DNA TGTGCCAGCCGACAGGGGGCGGGTAATGAGCAGTTCTTC. It is translated as CASRQGAGNEQFF.

This clonotype showed up many times. The rearrangement links TRBV3-1 to TRBJ2-4, with a possible D match to TRBD2 (6 bases). The CDR3 covers 13 residues. CDR1 is LGHDT, CDR2 YNNKEL, per germline (reference sequence). Between the trimmed V and J ends, which lost 5 bases and 1 base, there was a span of 6 bases. This chain's CDR3 is CASSGGAKNIQYF. The DNA of the CDR3 is TGTGCCAGCAGCGGGGGGGCCAAAAACATTCAGTACTTC.

This clonotype has only a few counts. Germline and junction disagree at one end, which may indicate a read error. This chain uses TRBV28 with TRBJ2-6, with 9 positions matching TRBD1. The CDR3 sequence is 17 residues long. From germline, CDR1 is MDHEN and CDR2 SYDVKM. Here the CDR3 reads CVSSRDRASFGANVLTF. CDR3 bases: TGTGTCAGCAGTCGGGACAGGGCCTCGTTTGGGGCCAACGTCCTGACTTTC.

Within the sample, this clonotype is medium-sized. This chain connects TRBV30 to TRBJ1-2, with TRBD1 matching 7 bases. CDR1 and CDR2 from the germline V gene are GTSNPN and SVGIG (reference sequence). V lost 0 bases to trimming and J lost 5 bases; unmatched junction nucleotides: 3. This CDR3 region has 13 residues. Here the CDR3 reads CAWSVTQGYGYTF. CDR3 nucleotide sequence: TGTGCCTGGAGTGTAACACAGGGGTATGGCTACACCTTC.

This clonotype was detected ten times or more. The gene calls are TRBV5-8 and TRBJ1-2; 12 bases fit TRBD1. Germline V gene sequence: CDR1 SGHTS, CDR2 YDEGEE. The CDR3 covers 17 residues. With V trimmed by 1 base and J by 5 bases, 9 bases remained unmatched. The CDR3 loop reads CASSLLGQGAVGYGYTF. The CDR3 DNA reads TGTGCCAGCAGCTTGTTGGGACAGGGGGCAGTTGGATATGGCTACACCTTC.

This clonotype was seen repeatedly, ten times or more. The V call is TRBV7-9, the J call TRBJ2-7; either TRBD1 or TRBD2 may supply D (6 bases each). The germline V and J ends were trimmed by 1 base and 7 bases, with 11 bases remaining between them. Germline V gene sequence: CDR1 SEHNR, CDR2 FQNEAQ (reference sequence). CDR3 length equals 13 residues. The CDR3 region is CASSLVGGREQYF. CDR3 nucleotides: TGTGCCAGCAGCTTAGTCGGGGGCAGGGAGCAGTACTTC.

Note on this clonotype: Since a much larger clone is just one base distant, this may be a read error. V is TRBV5-4 and J is TRBJ2-1, with TRBD1 identical over 11 bases. There are 17 residues in the CDR3. Germline CDR1 SGHNT, CDR2 YYREEE (reference sequence). The CDR3 protein is CVSNKGVGTGGYNEQFF. The CDR3 DNA is TGTGTCAGCAACAAGGGTGTTGGGACAGGGGGATACAATGAGCAGTTCTTC.

This clonotype was counted many times. The V gene is TRBV20-1, the J gene TRBJ1-1, with 10 nucleotides matching TRBD1. J gave up 1 base and V 8 bases, and 10 bases lay outside the gene matches. Germline V lookup: CDR1 DFQATT, CDR2 SNEGSKA (reference sequence). The CDR3 runs 15 residues. CDR3 residues: CSTLGTGDKNTEAFF. CDR3 nucleotides: TGCAGTACCCTCGGGACAGGGGACAAGAACACTGAAGCTTTCTTT.

The sample holds many counts of this clonotype. The chain joins TRBV7-2 to TRBJ2-3, with 10 bases matching TRBD2. Unmatched junction bases numbered 10, after V lost 2 bases and J lost 2 bases. CDR1 and CDR2 from the germline V gene are SGHTA and FQGNSA. The CDR3 runs 18 residues. The CDR3 nucleotides read TGTGCCAGCAGCTTAACCCCGGGTCTAGCGGGGGTCACAGATACGCAGTATTTT. It translates to CASSLTPGLAGVTDTQYF.

This clonotype appeared many times. The rearrangement joins TRBV5-6 to TRBJ2-3; D uncertain. Germline assignment: CDR1 SGHDT and CDR2 YYEEEE. The CDR3 length is 12 residues. Deletions cut 4 bases from V and 3 bases from J, with 6 bases between. The CDR3 nucleotides read TGTGCCAGCAGCAGGGAAACAGATACGCAGTATTTT. Translation: CASSRETDTQYF.

This clonotype was counted many times. The genes are TRBV19 and TRBJ2-1, with a possible D match to TRBD2 (6 bases). Germline V gene lookup returns CDR1 LNHDA and CDR2 SQIVND (reference sequence). V was clipped by 4 bases and J by 10 bases, with 26 bases between them. The CDR3 is 17 residues long. The CDR3 here is CASSRVEGDLSGAEQFF. As DNA, the CDR3 is TGTGCCAGTAGTAGAGTTGAGGGCGATCTTTCGGGAGCGGAGCAGTTCTTC.

This clonotype was observed a handful of times. The chain joins TRBV29-1 to TRBJ2-2, with TRBD1 as a possible D gene (5 bases). The CDR3 consists of 12 residues. Germline CDR1 SQVTM, CDR2 ANQGSEA. Trimming pared 4 bases from V and 6 bases from J, leaving 9 bases between. The CDR3 DNA reads as TGCAGCGTTGTAGGGGATGCCGGGGAGCTGTTTTTT. This codes for CSVVGDAGELFF.

This clonotype was detected ten times or more. The chain joins TRBV18 to TRBJ2-7, with 10 bases matching TRBD1. CDR3 length: 14 amino acids. Trimming took 5 bases from V and 6 from J; bases not matched to a gene: 7. The germline V gene has CDR1 KGHSH and CDR2 LQKENI. The CDR3 here is CASSKDGTGVEQYF. The CDR3 DNA sequence: TGTGCCAGCTCAAAAGACGGGACAGGGGTCGAGCAGTACTTC.

This clonotype was counted many times. The chain combines TRBV12-3 or TRBV12-4 with TRBJ1-2, with 8 bases fitting TRBD1. Losses at the gene ends were 8 bases for V and 3 bases for J; bases not matched to a gene: 5. The CDR3 totals 13 residues. This CDR3 is CASFKDRDYGYTF. CDR3 nucleotides: TGTGCCAGCTTTAAGGACAGGGACTATGGCTACACCTTC.

This clonotype was seen repeatedly, ten times or more. In nucleotides, the CDR3 is TGTGCCAGCAGCTCGCGGGGGGCGGCGTACAATGAGCAGTTCTTC. Translating gives CASSSRGAAYNEQFF. The chain employs TRBV7-9 and TRBJ2-1; TRBD2 aligns across 8 bases. The junction had 6 bases not matched to a gene; V was cut back by 4 bases and J by 4 bases. The CDR3 extends over 15 amino acids. Germline V gene lookup returns CDR1 SEHNR and CDR2 FQNEAQ (reference sequence).

This clonotype was counted at least ten times. The chain combines TRBV28 with TRBJ2-7; D is undetermined. This CDR3 is built from 12 residues. In germline, CDR1 is MDHEN, CDR2 SYDVKM. Trimming left V 2 bases short and J 2 bases short, with 4 bases between. In DNA form, the CDR3 reads TGTGCCAGCAGTTTAGCGGCCTACGAGCAGTACTTC. The encoded protein is CASSLAAYEQYF.